The sequence of this T cell receptor (beta chain) was determined in a study of blood T cell repertoires in COVID-19. Germline V lookup: CDR1 SGHKS, CDR2 YYEKEE (reference sequence). The V end was cut by 0 bases, the J end by 0 bases, with 10 bases between. This CDR3 contains 15 residues. As processed by the authors: It was from reference gene primer amplification that nucleated cell counts were estimated. Data came from immunoSEQ multiplex PCR; TCRdb stores just in-frame clones and leaves some out. V, J and clone size reflect that table, while D and trimming were determined from the DNA. The sample yields 300,000 to 500,000 clones, more than 75% seen once.

This TCR was recovered from a woman in her thirties with acute COVID-19. This sequence joins TRBV5-5 and TRBJ2-7; no definite D call. Sequences were obtained from PBMCs or T cells enriched from blood (not recorded which). The CDR3: CASSLGGFISYEQYF. The DNA of the CDR3 is TGTGCCAGCAGCTTGGGAGGTTTTATCTCCTACGAGCAGTACTTC. The full variable domain, with the rest looked up from reference TRBV5-5 and TRBJ2-7, is DAGVTQSPTHLIKTRGQQVTLRCSPISGHKSVSWYQQVLGQGPQFIFQYYEKEERGRGNFPDRFSARQFPNYSSELNVNALLLGDSALYLCASSLGGFISYEQYFGPGTRLTVT.